This TCR beta chain came from a study of CXCR3-negative and CXCR3-positive naive CD8 T cells. Findings of the study overall: Hydrophobicity of TRB CDR3s was greater in CXCR3-positive naive cells than in CXCR3-negative naive cells. Similarly elevated diversity marked both naive subsets, with memory CD8+ cells showing far lower diversity. Similar TRBV-TRBJ gene usage was seen in naive CXCR3-negative and CXCR3-positive cells, but not in memory cells.

The CDR3 covers 17 residues. Germline V lookup: CDR1 SGHAT, CDR2 FQNNGV. Triplicate sorting captured around 300,000 cells each from every CD8+ T cell subset. Naive CD8+ T cells had a CD45RO-CCR7+CD27+CD95- phenotype. Comments on this clonotype: What it binds is not known.

The authors prepared UMI-labeled TRB cDNA libraries by 5' RACE. Reanalyzing the 5' RACE reads, TCRdb keeps one entry per CDR3 protein, without DNA. This sample's table reports roughly 130,000 distinct CDR3 sequences. Material for sequencing was naive CXCR3+ CD8+ T cells from blood. Subset in this sample: CD45RO-CCR7+CD27+CD95- naive CD8+ T cells expressing CXCR3 (TNR3+). This chain links TRBV11-2 with TRBJ2-7; TCRdb's D call of TRBD2 is untestable without DNA. The clonotype was recovered from a human donor in good health. Some clones in this sample may be carry-over from other donors' samples. CDR3 residues: CASSLTPGGLHSYEQYF.